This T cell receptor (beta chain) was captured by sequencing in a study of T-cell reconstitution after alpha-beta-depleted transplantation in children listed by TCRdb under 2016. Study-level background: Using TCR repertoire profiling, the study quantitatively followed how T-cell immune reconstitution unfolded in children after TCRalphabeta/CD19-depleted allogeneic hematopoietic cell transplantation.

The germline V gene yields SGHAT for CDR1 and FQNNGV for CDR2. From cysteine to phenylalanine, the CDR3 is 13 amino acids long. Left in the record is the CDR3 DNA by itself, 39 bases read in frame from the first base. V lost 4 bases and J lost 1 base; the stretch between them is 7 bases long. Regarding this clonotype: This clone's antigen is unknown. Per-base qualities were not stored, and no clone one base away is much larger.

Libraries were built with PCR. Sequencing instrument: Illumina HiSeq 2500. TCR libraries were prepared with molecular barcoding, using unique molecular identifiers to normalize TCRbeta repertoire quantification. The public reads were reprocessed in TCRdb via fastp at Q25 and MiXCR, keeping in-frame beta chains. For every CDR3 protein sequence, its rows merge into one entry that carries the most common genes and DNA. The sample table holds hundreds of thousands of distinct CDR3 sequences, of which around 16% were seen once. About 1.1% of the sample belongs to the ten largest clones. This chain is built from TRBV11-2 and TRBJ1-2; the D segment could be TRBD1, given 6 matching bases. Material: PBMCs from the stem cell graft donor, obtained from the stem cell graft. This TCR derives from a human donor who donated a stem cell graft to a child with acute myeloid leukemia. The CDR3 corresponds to CASSSGDNYGYTF. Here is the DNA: TGTGCCAGCAGCTCAGGGGATAACTATGGCTACACCTTC. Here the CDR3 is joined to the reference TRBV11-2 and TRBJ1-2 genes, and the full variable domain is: EAGVAQSPRYKIIEKRQSVAFWCNPISGHATLYWYQQILGQGPKLLIQFQNNGVVDDSQLPKDRFSAERLKGVDSTLKIQPAKLEDSAVYLCASSSGDNYGYTFGSGTRLTVV.